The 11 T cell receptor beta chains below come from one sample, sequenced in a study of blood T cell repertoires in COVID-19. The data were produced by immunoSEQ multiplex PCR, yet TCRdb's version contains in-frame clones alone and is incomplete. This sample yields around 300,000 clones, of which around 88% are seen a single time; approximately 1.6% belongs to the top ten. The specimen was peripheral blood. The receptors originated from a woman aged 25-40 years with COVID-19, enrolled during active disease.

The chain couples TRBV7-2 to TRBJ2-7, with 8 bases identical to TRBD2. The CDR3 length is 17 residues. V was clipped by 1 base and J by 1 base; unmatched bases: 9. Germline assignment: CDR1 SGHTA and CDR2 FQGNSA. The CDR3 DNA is TGTGCCAGCAGCTTAGGGTCGGGAGGGTTAGGTTCCTACGAGCAGTACTTC. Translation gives CASSLGSGGLGSYEQYF.

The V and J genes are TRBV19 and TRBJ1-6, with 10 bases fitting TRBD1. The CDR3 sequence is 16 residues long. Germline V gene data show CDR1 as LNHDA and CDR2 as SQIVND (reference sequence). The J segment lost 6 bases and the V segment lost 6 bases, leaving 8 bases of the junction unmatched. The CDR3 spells CASRSTGGRGNSPLHF. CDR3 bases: TGTGCCAGTAGATCGACAGGGGGCAGGGGTAATTCACCCCTCCACTTT. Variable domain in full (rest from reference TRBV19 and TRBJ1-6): DGGITQSPKYLFRKEGQNVTLSCEQNLNHDAMYWYRQDPGQGLRLIYYSQIVNDFQKGDIAEGYSVSREKKESFPLTVTSAQKNPTAFYLCASRSTGGRGNSPLHFGNGTRLTVT.

This CDR3 is CASSLMDRGDSPLHF. Here the CDR3 DNA reads TGTGCCAGCAGCCTAATGGACAGGGGCGATTCACCCCTCCACTTT. The V and J genes are TRBV2 and TRBJ1-6; 9 positions agree with TRBD1. The germline gives CDR1 SNHLY, CDR2 FYNNEI. V shed 6 bases and J 8 bases; nucleotides not matched to a gene: 8. This CDR3 has 15 amino acids.

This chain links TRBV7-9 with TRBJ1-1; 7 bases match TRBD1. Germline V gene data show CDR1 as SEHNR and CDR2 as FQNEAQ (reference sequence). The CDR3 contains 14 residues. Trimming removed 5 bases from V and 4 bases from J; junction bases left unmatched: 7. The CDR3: CASSLGGPSTEAFF. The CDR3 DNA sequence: TGTGCCAGCAGCCTAGGGGGCCCCAGCACTGAAGCTTTCTTT. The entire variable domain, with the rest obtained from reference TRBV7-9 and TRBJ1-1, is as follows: DTGVSQNPRHKITKRGQNVTFRCDPISEHNRLYWYRQTLGQGPEFLTYFQNEAQLEKSRLLSDRFSAERPKGSFSTLEIQRTEQGDSAMYLCASSLGGPSTEAFFGQGTRLTVV.

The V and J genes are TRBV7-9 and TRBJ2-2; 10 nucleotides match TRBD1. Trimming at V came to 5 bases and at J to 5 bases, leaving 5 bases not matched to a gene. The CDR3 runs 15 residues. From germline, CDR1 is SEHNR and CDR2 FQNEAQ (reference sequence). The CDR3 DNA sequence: TGTGCCAGCAGCGCCGGACAGGGGGTTACCGGGGAGCTGTTTTTT. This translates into CASSAGQGVTGELFF.

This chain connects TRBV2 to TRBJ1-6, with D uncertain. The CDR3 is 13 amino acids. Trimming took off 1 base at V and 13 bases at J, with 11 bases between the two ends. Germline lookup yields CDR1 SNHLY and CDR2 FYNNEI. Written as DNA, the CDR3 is TGTGCCAGCAGTGAAGAAAATCGGTCTCCCCTCCACTTT. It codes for CASSEENRSPLHF. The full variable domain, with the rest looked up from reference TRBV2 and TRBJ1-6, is EPEVTQTPSHQVTQMGQEVILRCVPISNHLYFYWYRQILGQKVEFLVSFYNNEISEKSEIFDDQFSVERPDGSNFTLKIRSTKLEDSAMYFCASSEENRSPLHFGNGTRLTVT.

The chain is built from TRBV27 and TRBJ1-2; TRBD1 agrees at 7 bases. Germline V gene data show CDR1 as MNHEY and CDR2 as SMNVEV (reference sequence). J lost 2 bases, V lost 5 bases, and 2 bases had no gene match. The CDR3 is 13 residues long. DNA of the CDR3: TGTGCCAGCAGTCCGGGACAGAACTATGGCTACACCTTC. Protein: CASSPGQNYGYTF.

CDR3 DNA sequence: TGCAGTGCTAGAGACAGGGACTACACCTTC. Translation: CSARDRDYTF. The rearrangement joins TRBV20-1 to TRBJ1-2; possible D gene TRBD1, 5 bases. This CDR3 is 10 amino acids long. CDR1 and CDR2 from the germline V gene are DFQATT and SNEGSKA (reference sequence). Trimming removed 0 bases from V and 10 bases from J, with 6 bases in between.

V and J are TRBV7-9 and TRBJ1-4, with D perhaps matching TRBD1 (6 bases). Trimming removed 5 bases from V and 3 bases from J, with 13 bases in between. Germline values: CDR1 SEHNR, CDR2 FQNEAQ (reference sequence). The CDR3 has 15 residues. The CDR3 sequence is CASSHPGTPNEKLFF. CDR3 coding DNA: TGTGCCAGCAGCCACCCCGGGACACCTAATGAAAAACTGTTTTTT.

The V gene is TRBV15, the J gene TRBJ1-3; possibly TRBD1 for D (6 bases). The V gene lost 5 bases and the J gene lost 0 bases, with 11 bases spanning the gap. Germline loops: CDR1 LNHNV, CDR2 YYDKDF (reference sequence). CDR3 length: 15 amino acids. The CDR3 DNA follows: TGTGCCACCAGCTCCCGGGACAACTCTGGAAACACCATATATTTT. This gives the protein CATSSRDNSGNTIYF.

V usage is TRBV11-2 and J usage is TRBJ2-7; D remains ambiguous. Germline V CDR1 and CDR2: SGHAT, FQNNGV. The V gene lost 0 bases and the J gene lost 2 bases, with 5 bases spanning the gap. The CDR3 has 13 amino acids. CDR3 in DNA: TGTGCCAGCAGCTTAGAGGCAGCCTACGAGCAGTACTTC. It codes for CASSLEAAYEQYF.